This T cell receptor beta chain was sequenced during a study of T cell responses to AZD1222 COVID-19 vaccine. Background on the study: Second-dose recipients at about 4 or about 12 weeks were treated as one pooled group.

The junction had 6 bases not matched to a gene; V was cut back by 2 bases and J by 2 bases. Germline V gene sequence: CDR1 SGHRS, CDR2 YFSETQ. The CDR3 sequence is 15 residues long. Study conclusions and caveats: Samples come after the peak T cell response, not at day 14. White British ancestry dominated among donors, who included more females, and clonal diversity was possibly underestimated. The number of AZD1222 recipients seropositive at baseline was only six.

About this clone itself: The antigen is unknown.

The data were produced by immunoSEQ multiplex PCR, yet TCRdb's version contains in-frame clones alone and is incomplete. The sample includes about 120,000 clones, about 87% of them seen just once. V and J are TRBV5-1 and TRBJ2-7, with TRBD1 matching over 8 bases. This material consisted of peripheral blood, taken on day 0 of AZD1222 vaccination. The TCR originated in an adult in good health. In DNA, the CDR3 is TGCGCCAGCAGCTTTAGCACAGGGGGTCCCTACGAGCAGTACTTC. The encoded protein is CASSFSTGGPYEQYF.